This T cell receptor beta chain was profiled in a study of CD8 T cells in ankylosing spondylitis. This clonotype came up many times. Trimming pared 5 bases from V and 5 bases from J, leaving 10 bases between. CDR1 is SGHTA and CDR2 is FQGNSA in the germline V gene. This CDR3 has 13 residues. Quantitative 5'-RACE with molecular barcodes generated TCR beta libraries. Via MiXCR, TCRdb re-called the 5' RACE reads, giving one row per CDR3 protein. The table includes roughly 250,000 distinct CDR3 sequences, around 7.8% detected once. The specimen was blood, either unsorted or a sorted T cell fraction (not recorded which). The receptor was derived from a male donor with ankylosing spondylitis or in good health (not recorded which). The rearrangement uses TRBV7-2 and TRBJ2-1; unclear D gene. The CDR3 here is CASSLDTHNEQFF. In nucleotides, the CDR3 is TGTGCCAGCAGCCTAGACACGCACAATGAGCAGTTCTTC.